The 5 T cell receptor beta chains given below trace back to one sample, sequenced in a study of T cell responses to AZD1222 COVID-19 vaccine. Clones were sequenced by immunoSEQ multiplex PCR, and TCRdb holds only the in-frame ones, with some missing. The table lists about 96,000 clones, around 90% of them singletons. This material consisted of peripheral blood, taken on day 0 of AZD1222 vaccination. These receptors originate from an adult in good health.

V gene TRBV9 combines with J gene TRBJ2-2; D is undetermined. Per the germline V gene, CDR1 is SGDLS and CDR2 is YYNGEE. The CDR3 has 15 amino acids. Trimming removed 1 base from V and 0 bases from J, with 7 bases in between. CDR3 protein: CASSVTSTNTGELFF. CDR3 coding DNA: TGTGCCAGCAGCGTAACGTCCACGAACACCGGGGAGCTGTTTTTT.

The rearrangement joins TRBV6-5 to TRBJ1-2, with 9 bases aligning to TRBD1. The CDR3 runs 13 residues. CDR1 is MNHEY and CDR2 is SVGAGI in the germline V gene. V dropped 8 bases and J dropped 5; count of bases not matched to a gene: 6. The CDR3 DNA sequence: TGTGCCAGCCGCACAGGGGGCGATTATGGCTACACCTTC. Residues: CASRTGGDYGYTF.

This rearrangement joins TRBV29-1 to TRBJ2-5, with 10 nucleotides matching TRBD1. Unmatched junction bases numbered 5, after V lost 2 bases and J lost 5 bases. The CDR3 covers 14 residues. Germline V gene sequence: CDR1 SQVTM, CDR2 ANQGSEA. The CDR3 bases are TGCAGCGTTGAAATGACAGGGGGCAGTGAGACCCAGTACTTC. Its protein is CSVEMTGGSETQYF.

The CDR3 protein is CASSFHSYNSPLHF. Written as DNA, the CDR3 is TGTGCCAGCAGTTTTCACTCCTATAATTCACCCCTCCACTTT. The chain recombines TRBV28 with TRBJ1-6; unclear D gene. The germline V gene encodes CDR1 MDHEN and CDR2 SYDVKM. There are 14 residues in the CDR3. V was trimmed by 3 bases and J by 0 bases, leaving 3 bases between them.

This chain links TRBV7-9 with TRBJ2-1; D might be TRBD1 or TRBD2, each matching 5 bases. V lost 5 bases, J lost 3 bases, and 14 bases lay in between. CDR3 size: 15 residues. The germline V gene encodes CDR1 SEHNR and CDR2 FQNEAQ (reference sequence). CDR3 DNA sequence: TGTGCCAGCAGCAACCGGGACGGCTACTACAATGAGCAGTTCTTC. This sequence encodes CASSNRDGYYNEQFF. Looking up the rest from reference TRBV7-9 and TRBJ2-1 gives the full variable domain: DTGVSQNPRHKITKRGQNVTFRCDPISEHNRLYWYRQTLGQGPEFLTYFQNEAQLEKSRLLSDRFSAERPKGSFSTLEIQRTEQGDSAMYLCASSNRDGYYNEQFFGPGTRLTVL.